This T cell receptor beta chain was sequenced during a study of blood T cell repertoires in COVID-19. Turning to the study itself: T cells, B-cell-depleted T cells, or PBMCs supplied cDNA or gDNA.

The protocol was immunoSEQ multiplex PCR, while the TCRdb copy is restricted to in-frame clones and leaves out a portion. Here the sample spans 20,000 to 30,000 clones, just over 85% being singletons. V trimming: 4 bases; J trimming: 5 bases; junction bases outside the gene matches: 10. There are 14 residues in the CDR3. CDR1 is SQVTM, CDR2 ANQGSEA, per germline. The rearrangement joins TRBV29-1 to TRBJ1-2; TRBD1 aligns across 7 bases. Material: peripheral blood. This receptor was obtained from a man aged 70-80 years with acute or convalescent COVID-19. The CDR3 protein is CSVVPPQGRYGYTF. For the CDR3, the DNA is TGCAGCGTTGTGCCTCCACAGGGGAGGTATGGCTACACCTTC.